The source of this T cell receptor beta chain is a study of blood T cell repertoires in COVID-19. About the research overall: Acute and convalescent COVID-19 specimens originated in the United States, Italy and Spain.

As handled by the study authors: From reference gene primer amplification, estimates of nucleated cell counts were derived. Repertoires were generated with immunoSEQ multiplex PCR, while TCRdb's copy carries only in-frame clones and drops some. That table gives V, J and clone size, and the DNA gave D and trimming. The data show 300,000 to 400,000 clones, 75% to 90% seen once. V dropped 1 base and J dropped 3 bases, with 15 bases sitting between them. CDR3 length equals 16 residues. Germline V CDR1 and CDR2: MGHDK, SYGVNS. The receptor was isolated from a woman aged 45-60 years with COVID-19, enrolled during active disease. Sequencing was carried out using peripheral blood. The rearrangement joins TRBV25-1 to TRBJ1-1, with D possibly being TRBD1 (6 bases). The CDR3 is CASSELKAGVYTEAFF. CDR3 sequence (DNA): TGTGCCAGCAGTGAATTGAAGGCAGGGGTGTACACTGAAGCTTTCTTT.